These 27 T cell receptor beta chains originate from one sample sequenced in a study of PD-L1 blockade in urothelial cancer. TCRdb's copy holds only in-frame clones and misses some; the assay was immunoSEQ multiplex PCR. The repertoire includes some 30,000 clones, around 86% of them detected once, and 1.5% to 2% sits in the top ten. This material consisted of PBMCs, taken around atezolizumab (anti-PD-L1) treatment. These receptors all stem from a man in his forties or fifties with urothelial cancer.

This clone has more than one count but fewer than ten. This chain links TRBV6-5 with TRBJ1-2; the D gene is possibly TRBD1 (5 bases). V was pared by 6 bases and J by 0 bases, with 8 bases between. Germline loops: CDR1 MNHEY, CDR2 SVGAGI. The CDR3 totals 13 residues. CDR3 nucleotide sequence: TGTGCCAGCAGAAGACAGTCTAACTATGGCTACACCTTC. Amino acid sequence: CASRRQSNYGYTF.

The chain recombines TRBV25-1 with TRBJ1-1; 7 bases align to TRBD1. This CDR3 spans 15 amino acids. Germline V lookup: CDR1 MGHDK, CDR2 SYGVNS. V gave up 1 base and J gave up 3 bases; unmatched junction bases: 5. The CDR3 reads CASSELTGWDTEAFF. The CDR3 DNA is TGTGCCAGCAGTGAATTGACAGGGTGGGACACTGAAGCTTTCTTT.

The genes are TRBV19 and TRBJ2-7; D unresolved. Germline lookup yields CDR1 LNHDA and CDR2 SQIVND (reference sequence). The V end was cut by 3 bases, the J end by 2 bases, with 11 bases between. CDR3 length equals 14 residues. The CDR3 sequence: CASSITGLPYEQYF. The CDR3 nucleotides are TGTGCCAGTAGTATCACTGGGCTTCCCTACGAGCAGTACTTC. Full variable domain (missing parts from reference TRBV19 and TRBJ2-7): DGGITQSPKYLFRKEGQNVTLSCEQNLNHDAMYWYRQDPGQGLRLIYYSQIVNDFQKGDIAEGYSVSREKKESFPLTVTSAQKNPTAFYLCASSITGLPYEQYFGPGTRLTVT.

This rearrangement joins TRBV7-6 to TRBJ2-1; 7 bases map to TRBD2. The J segment lost 8 bases and the V segment lost 5 bases, leaving 15 bases of the junction unmatched. The CDR3 contains 16 residues. Germline assignment: CDR1 SGHVS and CDR2 FNYEAQ. DNA of the CDR3: TGTGCCAGCAGCCCCAAGTCTCTAGCGGCCTGGGATGAGCAGTTCTTC. Its protein is CASSPKSLAAWDEQFF.

The rearrangement uses TRBV2 and TRBJ1-4; D gene unclear. CDR1 is SNHLY, CDR2 FYNNEI, per germline. CDR3 size: 14 residues. V gave up 5 bases and J gave up 8 bases, with 15 bases separating them. CDR3 region: CASSSSMRYEKLFF. CDR3 DNA: TGTGCCAGCAGTTCCTCGATGAGGTACGAAAAACTGTTTTTT.

The chain recombines TRBV11-2 with TRBJ2-1; 7 bases agree with TRBD2. The CDR3 contains 13 residues. Trimming took 5 bases from V and 10 from J; bases not matched to a gene: 8. Germline V CDR1 and CDR2: SGHAT, FQNNGV. The CDR3 nucleotides read TGTGCCAGCAGCCGGCGGGGGAGCGGCGAGCAGTTCTTC. It specifies CASSRRGSGEQFF.

The chain employs TRBV5-5 and TRBJ2-7; possible D gene TRBD1, 6 bases. Per the germline V gene, CDR1 is SGHKS and CDR2 is YYEKEE (reference sequence). Trimming cost V 4 bases and J 1 base, with 21 bases left between them. This CDR3 is built from 17 residues. The CDR3, as DNA: TGTGCCAGCAGCACTCGACGACAGGAGATCATTTCCTACGAGCAGTACTTC. The encoded protein is CASSTRRQEIISYEQYF.

This chain joins TRBV15 and TRBJ2-1; 10 nucleotides agree with TRBD2. The CDR3 length is 15 residues. Trimming cost V 3 bases and J 7 bases; bases outside gene matches: 6. Looked up from germline, CDR1 is LNHNV and CDR2 is YYDKDF (reference sequence). The CDR3 sequence is CATSSKAGGPNEQFF. CDR3 in DNA: TGTGCCACCAGCAGTAAAGCGGGAGGGCCGAATGAGCAGTTCTTC.

The chain joins TRBV2 to TRBJ2-5, with 10 nucleotides matching TRBD2. This CDR3 spans 14 amino acids. Looked up from germline, CDR1 is SNHLY and CDR2 is FYNNEI. After removal of 4 bases from V and 5 bases from J, the junction contained 4 bases not matched to a gene. The CDR3 bases are TGTGCCAGCAGTGTGCTAGCGGGGGAGGAGACCCAGTACTTC. Translation gives CASSVLAGEETQYF.

The rearrangement links TRBV27 to TRBJ2-7; TRBD2 matches 8 bases. CDR1 and CDR2 (germline): MNHEY, SMNVEV (reference sequence). The V segment lost 6 bases and the J segment 9 bases; nucleotides outside the gene matches: 16. The CDR3 has 15 amino acids. CDR3 in amino acids: CASSPKPGLVAGQYF. The CDR3 DNA reads TGTGCCAGCAGCCCGAAACCGGGACTAGTAGCGGGGCAGTACTTC.

The chain employs TRBV9 and TRBJ2-1, with a possible D match to TRBD1 (5 bases). V lost 3 bases and J lost 3, with 16 bases in between. Germline lookup yields CDR1 SGDLS and CDR2 YYNGEE. This CDR3 has 16 amino acids. The CDR3 coding sequence is TGTGCCAGCAGCGGCGGACACCCCCAATACTACAATGAGCAGTTCTTC. Protein product: CASSGGHPQYYNEQFF.

This rearrangement joins TRBV6-1 to TRBJ1-2, with D unresolved. In germline, CDR1 is MNHNS, CDR2 SASEGT. V was trimmed by 3 bases and J by 10 bases, leaving 9 bases between them. The CDR3 loop spans 11 amino acids. The CDR3 spells CASSEVGDYTF. In DNA form, the CDR3 reads TGTGCCAGCAGTGAGGTCGGGGACTACACCTTC.

This chain joins TRBV19 and TRBJ2-5; weak D call: TRBD1 (5 bases). Trimming removed 5 bases at V and 7 bases at J, with 23 bases between. Germline loops: CDR1 LNHDA, CDR2 SQIVND (reference sequence). CDR3 length: 16 amino acids. This chain's CDR3 is CASSSRWGEMVGTQYF. The CDR3 DNA is TGTGCCAGTAGTTCAAGGTGGGGCGAGATGGTGGGGACCCAGTACTTC.

Only one count was recorded for this clone. The rearrangement joins TRBV7-9 to TRBJ2-6; 7 bases map to TRBD1. Germline trimming cut 4 bases from V and 1 base from J; bases unmatched to any gene: 13. This CDR3 contains 19 residues. Germline CDR1 reads SEHNR; CDR2 reads FQNEAQ (reference sequence). DNA for the CDR3: TGTGCCAGCAGCTCGCGCGCCGGGACAGCTTTATCTGGGGCCAACGTCCTGACTTTC. This codes for CASSSRAGTALSGANVLTF.

The J gene is TRBJ2-7, the V gene TRBV7-9, with D possibly matching TRBD1 (5 bases). Germline V CDR1 and CDR2: SEHNR, FQNEAQ (reference sequence). This CDR3 contains 13 residues. V was clipped by 1 base and J by 9 bases, with 13 bases between them. The CDR3 DNA reads TGTGCCAGCAGCTTAGGACAGACGTTGGGGCAGTACTTC. It is translated as CASSLGQTLGQYF. The whole variable domain, filled in from reference TRBV7-9 and TRBJ2-7, reads DTGVSQNPRHKITKRGQNVTFRCDPISEHNRLYWYRQTLGQGPEFLTYFQNEAQLEKSRLLSDRFSAERPKGSFSTLEIQRTEQGDSAMYLCASSLGQTLGQYFGPGTRLTVT.

This clone has more than one count but fewer than ten. The V gene is TRBV27, the J gene TRBJ2-7; maybe TRBD1 (5 bases). The CDR3 is 14 amino acids. V was pared by 1 base and J by 2 bases, with 9 bases between. Germline values: CDR1 MNHEY, CDR2 SMNVEV (reference sequence). The CDR3, as DNA: TGTGCCAGCAGTTTATGGCAGGGTCCCTACGAGCAGTACTTC. Its protein product is CASSLWQGPYEQYF.

This chain joins TRBV27 and TRBJ1-4; 8 bases fit TRBD1. CDR3 length: 14 residues. J was trimmed by 7 bases and V by 7 bases; bases with no gene match: 8. Germline V gene data show CDR1 as MNHEY and CDR2 as SMNVEV (reference sequence). CDR3 in amino acids: CASKTGVFGEKLFF. The DNA of the CDR3 is TGTGCCAGCAAGACAGGGGTATTTGGTGAAAAACTGTTTTTT.

The chain combines TRBV29-1 with TRBJ2-7; no clear D. The CDR3 is 14 amino acids. Germline V gene data show CDR1 as SQVTM and CDR2 as ANQGSEA. The V and J ends lost 6 bases and 4 bases respectively, with 19 bases between them. The CDR3 spells CSVAQSPTSYEQYF. In nucleotides, the CDR3 is TGCAGCGTGGCCCAATCCCCAACGTCTTACGAGCAGTACTTC.

This sequence joins TRBV19 and TRBJ2-3; 11 bases map to TRBD2. Germline CDR1 and CDR2: LNHDA and SQIVND (reference sequence). This CDR3 comprises 13 residues. Trimming took 8 bases from V and 4 from J; bases not matched to a gene: 2. In DNA form, the CDR3 reads TGTGCCAGTGGACTAGCGGGCCCAGATACGCAGTATTTT. It yields the protein CASGLAGPDTQYF.

The CDR3 sequence is CASSESLAGKETQYF. DNA for the CDR3: TGTGCCAGCAGTGAGTCACTAGCGGGGAAAGAGACCCAGTACTTC. V and J are TRBV6-1 and TRBJ2-5; 10 positions match TRBD2. CDR3 length equals 15 residues. Per germline, CDR1 MNHNS and CDR2 SASEGT. V shed 3 bases and J 3 bases; nucleotides not matched to a gene: 4.

The chain is built from TRBV4-3 and TRBJ2-5; no clear D. Germline V gene sequence: CDR1 LGHNA, CDR2 YSLEER. With 0 bases removed from V and 6 bases from J, the gap between germline ends came to 2 bases. This CDR3 is built from 11 residues. CDR3 nucleotides: TGCGCCAGCAGCCAAGATAAGACCCAGTACTTC. Translation: CASSQDKTQYF.

This clone was counted only a few times. The chain uses TRBV29-1 and TRBJ1-3, with 10 nucleotides matching TRBD1. The CDR3 runs 17 residues. The germline V gene encodes CDR1 SQVTM and CDR2 ANQGSEA. CDR3 loop: CSPRQGAYLFSGNTIYF. The CDR3 bases are TGCAGTCCTAGACAGGGGGCCTATCTCTTCTCTGGAAACACCATATATTTT.

The gene calls are TRBV18 and TRBJ1-4; no firm D call. V was shortened by 8 bases and J by 5 bases, with 6 bases between the two germline ends. The CDR3 loop spans 11 amino acids. Germline V lookup: CDR1 KGHSH, CDR2 LQKENI. Here the CDR3 reads CASAGNEKLFF. Here the CDR3 DNA reads TGTGCCAGCGCGGGGAATGAAAAACTGTTTTTT.

The chain carries TRBV6-1 and TRBJ1-5; D is uncertain. The CDR3 covers 15 residues. CDR1 and CDR2 (germline): MNHNS, SASEGT. Trimming removed 5 bases from V and 2 bases from J, with 13 bases in between. The CDR3 reads CASSHYGRGNQPQHF. The CDR3 DNA sequence: TGTGCCAGCAGTCACTATGGGAGGGGCAATCAGCCCCAGCATTTT.

The chain couples TRBV27 to TRBJ2-2; 12 nucleotides agree with TRBD1. Germline values: CDR1 MNHEY, CDR2 SMNVEV (reference sequence). J was trimmed by 6 bases and V by 5 bases; bases with no gene match: 10. This CDR3 has 17 residues. This CDR3 reads CASSPGQGALTAGELFF. The CDR3 DNA follows: TGTGCCAGCAGTCCGGGACAGGGGGCGTTAACGGCCGGGGAGCTGTTTTTT.

This clone was counted a single time. V and J are TRBV18 and TRBJ2-7, with TRBD2 matching 12 bases. V dropped 2 bases and J dropped 4; count of bases not matched to a gene: 6. Germline CDR1 is KGHSH and CDR2 is LQKENI. This CDR3 contains 16 residues. DNA for the CDR3: TGTGCCAGCTCACCATCCACTAGCGGGAGGCGGTACGAGCAGTACTTC. It yields the protein CASSPSTSGRRYEQYF.

Regarding this clone: This same CDR3 is encoded by further DNA sequences in the sample. V usage is TRBV27 and J usage is TRBJ2-1; D perhaps matches TRBD2 (7 bases). This CDR3 has 14 amino acids. Germline loops: CDR1 MNHEY, CDR2 SMNVEV (reference sequence). V was trimmed by 0 bases and J by 6 bases, leaving 9 bases between them. CDR3 DNA sequence: TGTGCCAGCAGTTTATCGCGGGGGCGCAATGAGCAGTTCTTC. Amino acid sequence: CASSLSRGRNEQFF.